This T cell receptor (beta chain) was sequenced in a study of shared T cell receptors in the human thymus. The protocol was immunoSEQ multiplex PCR, while the TCRdb copy is restricted to in-frame clones and leaves out a portion. The sample yields 630,000 or so clones, more than 75% seen once. V was trimmed by 3 bases and J by 5 bases, leaving 11 bases between them. Germline-derived CDR1 and CDR2 are SGHVS and FQNEAQ. The CDR3 extends over 13 amino acids. This same sample was also taken into another study, of human thymus T cells. That study adds: Healthy Finnish infants undergoing corrective surgery for congenital heart defects were the donors. Resections removed during corrective heart surgery provided the thymus tissue used. An apparent bias in V and J gene usage was seen in thymic and blood repertoires. Thymic repertoires of unrelated individuals were reported in related research to overlap highly.

The chain joins TRBV7-8 to TRBJ2-7; TRBD2 might be the D (6 bases). The sequencing input was thymocytes. The TCR was taken from a boy less than two years old with a congenital heart defect. CDR3 sequence reads: CASSFLAGNEQYF. Written as DNA, the CDR3 is TGTGCCAGCAGCTTTCTGGCGGGGAACGAGCAGTACTTC.